This T cell receptor (beta chain) was profiled in a study of cytomegalovirus exposure and HLA in healthy donors. This clone occurred a few times. Donors likely had unrecorded immune exposures despite being nominally healthy when sampled. In germline, CDR1 is SNHLY, CDR2 FYNNEI. The CDR3 is 17 amino acids. Trimming removed 4 bases at V and 4 bases at J, with 23 bases between. The PCR contained 60 Vbeta and 13 Jbeta primers. Sequencing was performed with immunoSEQ multiplex PCR; in TCRdb, only in-frame clones are kept and a portion is missing. In the table there are about 170,000 clones, about 82% of which are singletons.

Sequencing used PBMCs. The chain employs TRBV2 and TRBJ2-7, with a possible D match to TRBD1 (5 bases). This TCR came from a woman aged 18-29 years in good health and CMV-seronegative. The DNA of the CDR3 is TGTGCCAGCAGTGTAACAATACTTGGGGCGCTTTCTTACGAGCAGTACTTC. Amino acids: CASSVTILGALSYEQYF.